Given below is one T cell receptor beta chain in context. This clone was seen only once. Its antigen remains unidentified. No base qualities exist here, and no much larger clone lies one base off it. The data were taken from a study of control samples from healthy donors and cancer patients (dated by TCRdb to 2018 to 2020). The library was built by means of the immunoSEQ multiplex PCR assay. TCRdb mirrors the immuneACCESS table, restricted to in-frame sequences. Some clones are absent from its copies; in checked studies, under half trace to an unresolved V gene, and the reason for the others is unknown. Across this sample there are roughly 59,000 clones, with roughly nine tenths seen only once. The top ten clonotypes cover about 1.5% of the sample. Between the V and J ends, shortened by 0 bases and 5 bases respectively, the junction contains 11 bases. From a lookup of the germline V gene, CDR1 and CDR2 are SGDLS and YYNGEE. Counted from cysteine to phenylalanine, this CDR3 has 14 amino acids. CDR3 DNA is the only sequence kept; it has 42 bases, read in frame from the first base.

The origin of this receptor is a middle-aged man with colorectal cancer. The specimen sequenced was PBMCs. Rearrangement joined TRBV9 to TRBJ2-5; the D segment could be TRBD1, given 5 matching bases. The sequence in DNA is TGTGCCAGCAGCGTAGACACCAGGGTGGAGACCCAGTACTTC. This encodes CASSVDTRVETQYF.